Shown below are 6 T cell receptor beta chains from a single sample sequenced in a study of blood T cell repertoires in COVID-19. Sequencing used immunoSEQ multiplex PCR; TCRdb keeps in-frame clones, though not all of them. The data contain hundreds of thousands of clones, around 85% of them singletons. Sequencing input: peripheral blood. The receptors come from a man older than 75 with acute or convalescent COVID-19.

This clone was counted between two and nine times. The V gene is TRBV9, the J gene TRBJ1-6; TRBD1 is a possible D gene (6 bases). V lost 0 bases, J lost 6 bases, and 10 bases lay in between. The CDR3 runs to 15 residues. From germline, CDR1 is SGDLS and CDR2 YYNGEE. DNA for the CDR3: TGTGCCAGCAGCGTAGATGGACAGTTTAATTCACCCCTCCACTTT. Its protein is CASSVDGQFNSPLHF. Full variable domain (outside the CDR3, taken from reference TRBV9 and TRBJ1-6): DSGVTQTPKHLITATGQRVTLRCSPRSGDLSVYWYQQSLDQGLQFLIQYYNGEERAKGNILERFSAQQFPDLHSELNLSSLELGDSALYFCASSVDGQFNSPLHFGNGTRLTVT.

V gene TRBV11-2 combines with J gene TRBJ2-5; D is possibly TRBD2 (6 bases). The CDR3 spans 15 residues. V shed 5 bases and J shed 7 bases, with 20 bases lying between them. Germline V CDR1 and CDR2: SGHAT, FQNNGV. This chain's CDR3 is CASSGAGTPVGTQYF. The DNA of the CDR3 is TGTGCCAGCAGCGGAGCCGGGACTCCGGTAGGGACCCAGTACTTC.

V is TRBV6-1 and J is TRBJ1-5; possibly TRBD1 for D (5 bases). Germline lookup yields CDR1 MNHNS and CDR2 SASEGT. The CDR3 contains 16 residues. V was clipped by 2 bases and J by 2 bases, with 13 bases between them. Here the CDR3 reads CASSETPWGGNQPQHF. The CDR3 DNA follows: TGTGCCAGCAGTGAAACGCCTTGGGGCGGCAATCAGCCCCAGCATTTT.

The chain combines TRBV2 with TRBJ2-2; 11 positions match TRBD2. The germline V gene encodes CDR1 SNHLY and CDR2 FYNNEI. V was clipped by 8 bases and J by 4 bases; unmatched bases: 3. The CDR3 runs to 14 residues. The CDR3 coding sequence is TGTGCCAGCGGACTAGCGGGTGCCACCGGGGAGCTGTTTTTT. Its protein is CASGLAGATGELFF.

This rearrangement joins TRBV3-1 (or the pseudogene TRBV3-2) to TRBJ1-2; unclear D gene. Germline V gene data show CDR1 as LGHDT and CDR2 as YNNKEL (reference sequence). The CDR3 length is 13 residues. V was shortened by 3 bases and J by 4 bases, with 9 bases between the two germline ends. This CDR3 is CASSQAGPYGYTF. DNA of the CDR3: TGTGCCAGCAGCCAGGCAGGCCCCTATGGCTACACCTTC.

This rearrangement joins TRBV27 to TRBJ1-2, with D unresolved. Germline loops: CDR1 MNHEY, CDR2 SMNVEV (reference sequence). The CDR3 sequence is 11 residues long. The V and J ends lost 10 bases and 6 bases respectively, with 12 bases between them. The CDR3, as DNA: TGTGCCACTAGAGGGCCCGATGGCTACACCTTC. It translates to CATRGPDGYTF.